A single sample gave rise to the 10 T cell receptor beta chains below, sequenced in a study of human T cells and chemical hapten exposure. Specified time point: patch test 1, 2 weeks after DPC sensitization. Treatment noted: therapeutic diphenylcyclopropenone sensitization with weekly scalp DPC. MiXCR, run by TCRdb on the RACE reads, gives a single entry per CDR3 protein. The sample has around 75,000 distinct CDR3 sequences, about 11% seen once; the top ten hold roughly 3.4%. Sequencing was performed on whole blood, taken in connection with sensitization to the hapten diphenylcyclopropenone (DPC). The receptors were sampled from a woman in her sixties or seventies with alopecia areata. Some clones in this sample may be carry-over from other donors' samples.

The gene calls are TRBV7-3 and TRBJ2-2; 9 bases agree with TRBD1. This CDR3 spans 16 amino acids. After removal of 1 base from V and 4 bases from J, the junction contained 4 bases not matched to a gene. Germline CDR1 SGHTA, CDR2 FQGTGA. The CDR3 reads CASSLIGTGSTGELFF. The CDR3, as DNA: TGTGCCAGCAGCTTAATAGGGACAGGGAGCACCGGGGAGCTGTTTTTT.

This clonotype was seen many times. CDR3 residues: CASSLAGQASEQYF. CDR3 DNA sequence: TGTGCCAGCAGCTTGGCGGGCCAGGCAAGCGAGCAGTACTTC. This chain uses TRBV7-8 with TRBJ2-7, with D maybe TRBD2 (5 bases). The CDR3 length is 14 residues. The germline V gene has CDR1 SGHVS and CDR2 FQNEAQ. Trimming pared 3 bases from V and 6 bases from J, leaving 15 bases between.

This clonotype appeared a few times. J is TRBJ1-3 and V is TRBV12-3 or TRBV12-4; weak D call: TRBD1 (5 bases). The CDR3 has 15 residues. V shed 3 bases and J shed 7 bases, with 16 bases lying between them. Written as DNA, the CDR3 is TGTGCCAGCAGTTTCCTAGGGCAGGGAAGGAACACCATATATTTT. It encodes CASSFLGQGRNTIYF.

This clonotype has a handful of counts. This chain links TRBV12-3 or TRBV12-4 with TRBJ2-6; D is undetermined. Trimming shortened V by 4 bases and J by 0 bases, and 10 bases separated the two germline ends. The CDR3 totals 16 residues. CDR3 residues: CASSYLTASGANVLTF. CDR3 nucleotides: TGTGCCAGCAGTTACCTTACGGCCTCTGGGGCCAACGTCCTGACTTTC.

The chain links TRBV7-6 to TRBJ1-4, with 8 bases aligning to TRBD1. The germline V gene encodes CDR1 SGHVS and CDR2 FNYEAQ. The CDR3 is made up of 15 amino acids. The J segment lost 1 base and the V segment lost 5 bases, leaving 3 bases of the junction unmatched. CDR3 sequence reads: CASSADRGTNEKLFF. In nucleotides, the CDR3 is TGTGCCAGCAGCGCCGACAGGGGAACTAATGAAAAACTGTTTTTT.

In its sample, this clonotype was seen a few times. The chain joins TRBV6-4 to TRBJ2-3; TRBD2 matches at 13 bases. Trimming removed 3 bases from V and 3 bases from J; junction bases left unmatched: 9. The CDR3 runs 18 residues. In germline, CDR1 is MRHNA, CDR2 SNTAGT. The CDR3 sequence: CASSEQPGLAGHTDTQYF. CDR3 DNA sequence: TGTGCCAGCAGTGAACAGCCGGGACTAGCGGGACATACAGATACGCAGTATTTT.

This clonotype was counted ten times or more. V is TRBV18 and J is TRBJ2-7, with 14 bases aligning to TRBD2. This CDR3 is built from 15 residues. Losses at the gene ends were 3 bases for V and 6 bases for J; bases not matched to a gene: 4. Germline values: CDR1 KGHSH, CDR2 LQKENI. The CDR3 DNA sequence: TGTGCCAGCTCACCGACTAGCGGGGGGGCTGGCGAGCAGTACTTC. Translating gives CASSPTSGGAGEQYF.

Remarks on this clonotype: An end of the junction does not agree with germline; a read error may underlie this. The chain is built from TRBV19 and TRBJ2-2; either TRBD1 or TRBD2 may fit D (5 bases each). Germline lookup yields CDR1 LNHDA and CDR2 SQIVND (reference sequence). This CDR3 has 16 residues. CDR3 nucleotides: TGTGCCAGTAGTAGAGACAGATTATCGAACACCGGGGAGCTGTATTTT. This codes for CASSRDRLSNTGELYF.

This clonotype was counted many times. V usage is TRBV20-1 and J usage is TRBJ1-5; 7 bases line up with TRBD1. J gave up 3 bases and V 3 bases, and 8 bases lay outside the gene matches. Germline CDR1 DFQATT, CDR2 SNEGSKA (reference sequence). The CDR3 consists of 15 residues. DNA of the CDR3: TGCAGTGCTAGCGCCATACAGGGGATCAATCAGCCCCAGCATTTT. This translates into CSASAIQGINQPQHF.

This chain uses TRBV2 with TRBJ2-2, with D possibly TRBD1 on 6 matching bases. The ends were cut back, 7 bases at V and 4 bases at J, with 13 bases in the middle. The CDR3 runs to 14 residues. Germline V gene lookup returns CDR1 SNHLY and CDR2 FYNNEI. Here the CDR3 DNA reads TGTGCCAGCACCCCCCAGGGGAGCACCGGGGAGCTGTTTTTT. Translating gives CASTPQGSTGELFF.